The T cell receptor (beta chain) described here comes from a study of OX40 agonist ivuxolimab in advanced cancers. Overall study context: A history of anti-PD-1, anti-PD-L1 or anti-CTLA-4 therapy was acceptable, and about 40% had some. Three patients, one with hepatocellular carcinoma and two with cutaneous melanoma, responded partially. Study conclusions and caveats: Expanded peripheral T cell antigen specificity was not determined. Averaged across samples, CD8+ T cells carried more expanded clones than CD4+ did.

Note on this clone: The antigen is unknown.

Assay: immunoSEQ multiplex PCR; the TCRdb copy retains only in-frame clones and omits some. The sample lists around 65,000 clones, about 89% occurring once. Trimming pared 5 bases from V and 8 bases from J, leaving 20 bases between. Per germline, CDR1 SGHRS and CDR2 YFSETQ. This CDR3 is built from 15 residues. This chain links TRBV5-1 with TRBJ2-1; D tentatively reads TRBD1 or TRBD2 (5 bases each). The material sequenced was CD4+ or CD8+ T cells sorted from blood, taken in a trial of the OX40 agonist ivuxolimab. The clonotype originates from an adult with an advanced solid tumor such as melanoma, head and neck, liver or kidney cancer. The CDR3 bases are TGCGCCAGCAGGCTCCAGCCAGGGAGTTCCGATGAGCAGTTCTTC. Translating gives CASRLQPGSSDEQFF.